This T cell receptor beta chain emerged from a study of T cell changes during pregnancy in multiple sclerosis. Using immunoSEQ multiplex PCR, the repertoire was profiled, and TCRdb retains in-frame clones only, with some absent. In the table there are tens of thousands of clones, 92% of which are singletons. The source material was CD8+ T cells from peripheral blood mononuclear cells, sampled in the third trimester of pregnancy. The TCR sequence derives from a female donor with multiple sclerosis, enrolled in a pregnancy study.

CDR3 in amino acids: CASSLHPGGRETQYF. As DNA, the CDR3 is TGTGCCAGCAGCCTCCACCCGGGAGGCAGGGAGACCCAGTACTTC. The J gene is TRBJ2-5, the V gene TRBV13; 7 nucleotides match TRBD2. Trimming cost V 5 bases and J 5 bases; bases outside gene matches: 11. Germline V gene sequence: CDR1 PRHDT, CDR2 FYEKMQ (reference sequence). CDR3 length equals 15 residues.